Sequencing of this T cell receptor beta chain was carried out in a study of blood T cell repertoires in COVID-19 (dated by TCRdb to 2019 to 2021). With regard to the full study: Samples covering the acute and convalescent phases of COVID-19 were provided by collaborators in the United States, Italy and Spain. Where available, HLA class I and class II types were taken from metadata supplied by the sample provider and were not determined by assay-based typing. The material from the prospective study consisted of cDNA or gDNA derived from T cells, B-cell-depleted T cells, or PBMCs. The repertoires were released in a freely available public database intended as a resource for research on the immune response to SARS-CoV-2. The samples were drawn from the first 160 participants of the ongoing ImmuneRACE study and from 1,254 subjects provided by 6 global collaborators. A de-identified subject ID, COVID-19 status, age in years and sex were almost always included in the sample metadata. Deeply sampled blood TCRbeta repertoires from subjects exposed to, actively infected with, or recovered from COVID-19 were included in the dataset. General study outcomes and caveats: How much clinical and demographic metadata was included differed by source and by participant, and the metadata was provided uncurated.

In the prospective study, participants were roughly 18 to 95 years old, resided in fewer than 25 geographic areas of the United States, and were enrolled through a virtual design. In the prospective study, participants were assigned to cohorts based on the clinical history participants reported in a screening survey and a study questionnaire. Recovered participants in ImmuneRACE Cohort 3 were defined by two consecutive negative NP/OP PCR tests, clearance by a healthcare professional, or resolution of symptoms. In the prospective study, mobile phlebotomists collected whole blood, serum and a nasopharyngeal or oropharyngeal swab from each participant. Additional blood draws and questionnaires over an approximately two-month period could optionally be provided by prospective study participants. Prospective study blood samples were shipped either frozen or at room temperature before DNA extraction.

Of note for this clone: Which antigen it targets is not known. No quality values exist for individual bases; no much larger clone is one base distant.

Measured from the cysteine to the phenylalanine, the CDR3 is 15 residues long. Kept here is only the CDR3 DNA, which spans 45 bases and is read in frame from base 1. V loses 4 bases of germline sequence and J loses 6 bases, and the interval between the two ends is 19 bases. Via the germline V gene, CDR1 is SGHVS and CDR2 FNYEAQ. The immunoSEQ Assay, a bias-controlled multiplex PCR, was used to amplify TCRbeta CDR3 regions from genomic DNA. Processing in the source paper ran as follows. The number of nucleated cells in each sample was estimated from the amplification of reference gene primers within the assay. Sequence reads were collapsed and filtered to measure the absolute abundance of every unique TCRbeta CDR3 rearrangement. For each sample, productive Simpson clonality was calculated as the square root of Simpson's diversity index across productive rearrangements. In TCRdb, the immuneACCESS table is reduced to in-frame sequences with V and J assigned. These tables do not hold every clone; where another copy was compared, an unresolved V gene accounts for under half, and the others remain unexplained. D and trimming were read from the DNA, whereas the V and J calls and clone size are those reported in that table. This sample has about 310,000 clones in its table, and around 90% of those were observed once. Clones ranked in the top ten supply 5.2% of the sample.

The receptor chain draws on TRBV7-6 and TRBJ2-7; the D gene is perhaps TRBD1, from 6 matching bases. What was sequenced was PBMCs or T cells enriched from blood (not recorded which). The clonotype was recovered from a man in his 60s who had recovered from COVID-19. The CDR3 has the sequence CASSSQGPQSSEQYF. The nucleotide sequence reads as follows: TGTGCCAGCAGCTCACAGGGTCCCCAGAGCTCCGAGCAGTACTTC.